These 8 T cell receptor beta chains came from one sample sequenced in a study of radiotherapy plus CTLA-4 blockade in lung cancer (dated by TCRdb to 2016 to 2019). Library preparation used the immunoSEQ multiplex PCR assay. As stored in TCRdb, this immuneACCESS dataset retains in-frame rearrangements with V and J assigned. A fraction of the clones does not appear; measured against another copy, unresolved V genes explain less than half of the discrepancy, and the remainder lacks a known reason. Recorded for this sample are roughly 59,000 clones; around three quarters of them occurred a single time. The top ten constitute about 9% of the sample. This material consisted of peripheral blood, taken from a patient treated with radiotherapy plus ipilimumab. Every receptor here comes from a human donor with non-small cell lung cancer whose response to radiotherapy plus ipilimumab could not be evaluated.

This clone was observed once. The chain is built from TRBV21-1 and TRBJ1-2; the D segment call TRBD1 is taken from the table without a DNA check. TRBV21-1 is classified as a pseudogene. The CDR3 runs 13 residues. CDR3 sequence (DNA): TGTGCCAGCGACCGGGACAGGGGTTATGGCTACACCTTC. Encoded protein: CASDRDRGYGYTF.

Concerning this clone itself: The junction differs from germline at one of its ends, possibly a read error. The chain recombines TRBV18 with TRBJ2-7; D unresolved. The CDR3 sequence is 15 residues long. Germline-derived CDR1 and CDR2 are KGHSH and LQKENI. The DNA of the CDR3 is TGTGCCAGCCCACCACCGGCCAGGTCCTTCTACGAGCAGTACTTC. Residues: CASPPPARSFYEQYF.

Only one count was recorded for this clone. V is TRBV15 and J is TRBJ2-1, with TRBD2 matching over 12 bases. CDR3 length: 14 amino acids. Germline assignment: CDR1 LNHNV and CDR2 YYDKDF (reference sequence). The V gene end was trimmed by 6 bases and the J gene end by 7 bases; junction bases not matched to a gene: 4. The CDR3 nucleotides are TGTGCCACCAGAAGGACTAGCGGGATAAATGAGCAGTTCTTC. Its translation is CATRRTSGINEQFF.

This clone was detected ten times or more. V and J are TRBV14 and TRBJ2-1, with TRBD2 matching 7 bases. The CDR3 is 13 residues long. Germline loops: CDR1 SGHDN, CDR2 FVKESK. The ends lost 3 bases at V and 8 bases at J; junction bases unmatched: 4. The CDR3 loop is CASSQRERYEQFF. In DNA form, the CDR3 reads TGTGCCAGCAGCCAGCGGGAGAGGTATGAGCAGTTCTTC.

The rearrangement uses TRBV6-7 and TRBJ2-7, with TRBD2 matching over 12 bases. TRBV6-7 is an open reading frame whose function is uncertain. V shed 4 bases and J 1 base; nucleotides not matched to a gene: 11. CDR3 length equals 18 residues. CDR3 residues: CASSCVRLAGEVSYEQYF. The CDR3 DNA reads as TGTGCCAGCAGTTGCGTAAGACTAGCGGGAGAGGTTTCCTACGAGCAGTACTTC.

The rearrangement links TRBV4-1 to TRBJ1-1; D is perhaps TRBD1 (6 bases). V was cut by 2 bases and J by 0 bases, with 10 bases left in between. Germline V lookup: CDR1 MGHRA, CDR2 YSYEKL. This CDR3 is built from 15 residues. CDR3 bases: TGCGCCAGCAGCCAAACAGGGTCGATGAACACTGAAGCTTTCTTT. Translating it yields CASSQTGSMNTEAFF.

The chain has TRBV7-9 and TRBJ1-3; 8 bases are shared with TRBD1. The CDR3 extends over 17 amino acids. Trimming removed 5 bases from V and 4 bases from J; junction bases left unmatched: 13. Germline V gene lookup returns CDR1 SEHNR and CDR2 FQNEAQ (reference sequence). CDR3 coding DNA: TGTGCCAGCAGCATGCGGGTACAGGGGGAGCCCGGAAACACCATATATTTT. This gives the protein CASSMRVQGEPGNTIYF.

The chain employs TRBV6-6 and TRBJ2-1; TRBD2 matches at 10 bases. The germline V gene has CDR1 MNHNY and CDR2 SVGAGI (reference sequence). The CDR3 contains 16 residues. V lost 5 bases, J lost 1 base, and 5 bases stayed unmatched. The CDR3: CASSPLAGGSYNEQFF. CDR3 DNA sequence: TGTGCCAGCAGTCCCTTAGCGGGAGGATCCTACAATGAGCAGTTCTTC.